This T cell receptor beta chain was recorded in a study of blood T cell repertoires in COVID-19 (dated by TCRdb to about 2020). Concerning the study at large: For ImmuneRACE Cohort 3, a participant was defined as recovered based on two consecutive negative NP/OP PCR tests, clearance by a healthcare professional, or resolution of symptoms. Samples from collaborators originated in the United States, Italy and Spain and spanned both the acute and convalescent phases of COVID-19. The prospective study material was composed of cDNA or gDNA derived from T cells, B-cell-depleted T cells, or PBMCs. Subjects who had been exposed to COVID-19, were actively infected with it, or had recovered from it provided the deeply sampled blood TCRbeta repertoires that made up the dataset. The repertoires were made available in a free public database intended to serve as a resource for research on the immune response to SARS-CoV-2. The samples were drawn from two sources: the first 160 participants of the ongoing ImmuneRACE study, and 950 to 1,500 subjects contributed by 6 global collaborators. Nearly every sample came with metadata listing a de-identified subject ID, COVID-19 status, age in years and sex. Where available, HLA class I and class II types were taken from metadata supplied by the sample provider and were not determined by assay-based typing.

The study at large found these results: The quantity of clinical and demographic metadata differed by source and by participant and was supplied without curation.

Of note for this clone: It has no known antigen specificity. Qualities for individual bases were not recorded, and no much larger clone is one base off.

TCRbeta CDR3 regions were amplified from genomic DNA using the immunoSEQ Assay, a bias-controlled multiplex PCR. As for the authors' bioinformatics: The number of nucleated cells in each sample was estimated by amplification of reference gene primers within the assay. Sequence reads were collapsed and filtered to measure the absolute abundance of every unique TCRbeta CDR3 rearrangement. For each sample, productive Simpson clonality was calculated by taking the square root of Simpson's diversity index across productive rearrangements. What TCRdb holds here is the immuneACCESS table cut down to in-frame rearrangements. Part of the clones is not present; checked against another copy, under half of the missing clones reflect an unresolved V gene, and the others are unexplained. D and trimming were read from the DNA, whereas the V and J calls and clone size are those reported in that table. In all, the sample holds about 200,000 clones, and roughly 86% of those were seen once. Of the sample, under 30% falls within the top ten clones.

Based on the germline V gene, the CDR1 and CDR2 sequences are SGHDT and YYEEEE. Relative to germline, V is 2 bases shorter and J is 2 bases shorter, with 8 bases between their ends. From cysteine to phenylalanine, the CDR3 is 15 amino acids long. Only CDR3 DNA is held: 45 bases, read in frame from base 1. In the prospective study, participants were roughly 18 to 100 years old, resided in about two dozen geographic areas of the United States, and were enrolled through a virtual design. To assign participants to cohorts, the prospective study relied on clinical history that participants themselves reported in a screening survey and a study questionnaire. Each participant in the prospective study had whole blood, serum and a nasopharyngeal or oropharyngeal swab collected by mobile phlebotomists. Additional blood draws and questionnaires over an approximately two-month period could optionally be provided by prospective study participants. Blood samples from the prospective study were shipped frozen or at room temperature prior to DNA extraction.

Material for sequencing was PBMCs or T cells enriched from blood (not recorded which). This TCR was sampled from a woman between 40 and 50 years old in a cohort exposed to, infected with or recovered from COVID-19 (not recorded which). The rearranged chain carries TRBV5-6 and TRBJ2-6; too little of a D gene remains to name it. The CDR3 sequence is CASSFISAGANVLTF. The DNA reads TGTGCCAGCAGCTTCATTTCAGCTGGGGCCAACGTCCTGACTTTC.